The clone carrying this TCR beta chain has more than one count but fewer than ten. Its antigen remains unknown. Unique-molecular-identifier-tagged TCR beta cDNA libraries were used. MiXCR, applied by TCRdb to the PCR reads, yields one record per CDR3 protein. Seen here are hundreds of thousands of distinct CDR3 sequences, around 47% observed once, and the top ten hold 1.5% to 2%. This sample stems from a study of post-analysis software for immune sequencing data. Regarding the study as a whole: Patients used five TRBV segments, including TRBV5-6, TRBV5-1 and TRBV20-1, more often than controls.

The germline V and J ends were trimmed by 4 bases and 5 bases, with 19 bases remaining between them. The CDR3 has 16 residues. Germline assignment: CDR1 SGHAT and CDR2 FQNNGV. The TCR was taken from a girl aged 5-17 years with multiple sclerosis. Sequencing used blood. The V call is TRBV11-2, the J call TRBJ2-3; D is undetermined. For the CDR3, the DNA is TGTGCCAGCAGCTCGGCTAGTGGGATCTTGCTAGATACGCAGTATTTT. It yields the protein CASSSASGILLDTQYF. The full variable domain, with the rest looked up from reference TRBV11-2 and TRBJ2-3, is EAGVAQSPRYKIIEKRQSVAFWCNPISGHATLYWYQQILGQGPKLLIQFQNNGVVDDSQLPKDRFSAERLKGVDSTLKIQPAKLEDSAVYLCASSSASGILLDTQYFGPGTRLTVL.